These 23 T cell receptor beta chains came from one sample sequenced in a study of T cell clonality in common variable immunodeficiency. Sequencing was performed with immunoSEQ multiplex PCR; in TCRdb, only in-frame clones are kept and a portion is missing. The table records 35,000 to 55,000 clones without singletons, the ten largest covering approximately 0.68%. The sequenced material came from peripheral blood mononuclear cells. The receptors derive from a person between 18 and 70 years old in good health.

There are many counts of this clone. This CDR3 is CASSTPPDRAVGELFF. CDR3 bases read: TGTGCCAGTAGTACGCCCCCGGACAGGGCTGTAGGGGAG. V and J are TRBV19 and TRBJ2-2; 8 positions match TRBD1. The CDR3 end falls 3 residues outside the read, so it is completed with the germline J gene. This CDR3 spans 16 amino acids. V lost 4 bases and J lost 8; bases outside the gene matches: 12. Germline V gene data show CDR1 as LNHDA and CDR2 as SQIVND (reference sequence).

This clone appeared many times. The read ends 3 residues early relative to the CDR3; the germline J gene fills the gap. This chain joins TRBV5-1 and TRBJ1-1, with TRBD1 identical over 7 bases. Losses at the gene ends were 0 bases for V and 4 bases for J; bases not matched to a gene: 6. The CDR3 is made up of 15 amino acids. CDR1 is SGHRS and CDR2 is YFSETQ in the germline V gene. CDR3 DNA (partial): TGCGCCAGCAGCTTGGAAGGGGACAGTCTCACTGAA. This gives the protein CASSLEGDSLTE. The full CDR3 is CASSLEGDSLTEAFF.

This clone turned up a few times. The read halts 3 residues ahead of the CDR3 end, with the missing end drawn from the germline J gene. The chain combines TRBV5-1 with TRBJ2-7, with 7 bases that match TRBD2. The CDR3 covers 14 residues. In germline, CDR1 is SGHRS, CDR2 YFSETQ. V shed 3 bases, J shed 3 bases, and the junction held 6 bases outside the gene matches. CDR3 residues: CASSSQRGVYEQYF. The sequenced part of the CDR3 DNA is TGCGCCAGCAGCTCCCAGCGGGGCGTCTACGAG.

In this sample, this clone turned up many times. The part of the CDR3 DNA that was read is TGCAGTGCTAGAGTCACGGGGTCCTACGAG. Translated: CSARVTGSYE. The full CDR3 protein reads CSARVTGSYEQYF. The V call is TRBV20-1, the J call TRBJ2-7; possible D gene TRBD2, 5 bases. The DNA ends 3 residues before the CDR3 does, and the rest of the CDR3 is filled in from the germline J gene. The V end was cut by 1 base, the J end by 1 base, with 8 bases between. The CDR3 has 13 residues. Germline values: CDR1 DFQATT, CDR2 SNEGSKA (reference sequence).

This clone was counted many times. CDR3 sequence: CSVEPNTGYGYTF. CDR3 DNA, as far as it was read: TGCAGCGTTGAACCCAATACAGGTTATGGC. The chain combines TRBV29-1 with TRBJ1-2; possible D gene TRBD1, 5 bases. The read falls 3 residues short of the CDR3 end, and the missing part is taken from the germline J gene. Germline loops: CDR1 SQVTM, CDR2 ANQGSEA. V was shortened by 2 bases and J by 5 bases, with 12 bases between the two germline ends. The CDR3 totals 13 residues.

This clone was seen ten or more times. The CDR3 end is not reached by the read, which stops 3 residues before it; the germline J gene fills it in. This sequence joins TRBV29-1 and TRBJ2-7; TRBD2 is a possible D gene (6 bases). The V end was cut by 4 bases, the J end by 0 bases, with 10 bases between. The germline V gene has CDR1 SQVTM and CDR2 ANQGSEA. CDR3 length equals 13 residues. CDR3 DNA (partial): TGCAGCGTTGTTAGCGGATACTCCTACGAG. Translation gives CSVVSGYSYE. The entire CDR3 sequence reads CSVVSGYSYEQYF.

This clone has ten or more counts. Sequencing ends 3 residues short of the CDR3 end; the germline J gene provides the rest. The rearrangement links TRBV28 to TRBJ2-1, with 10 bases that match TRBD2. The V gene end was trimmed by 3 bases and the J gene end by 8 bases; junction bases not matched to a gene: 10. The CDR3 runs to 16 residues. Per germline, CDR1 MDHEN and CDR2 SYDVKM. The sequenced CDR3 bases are TGTGCCAGCAGTTTTCCAGCGGGAGGGCCTAGCGATGAG. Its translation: CASSFPAGGPSDE. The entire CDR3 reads CASSFPAGGPSDEQFF.

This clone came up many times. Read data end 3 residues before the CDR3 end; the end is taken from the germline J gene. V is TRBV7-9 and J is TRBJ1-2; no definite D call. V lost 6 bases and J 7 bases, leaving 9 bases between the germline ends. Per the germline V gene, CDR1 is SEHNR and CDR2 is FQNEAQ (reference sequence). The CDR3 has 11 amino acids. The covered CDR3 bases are TGTGCCAGCAGGAGCCGGGGTGGC. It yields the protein CASRSRGG. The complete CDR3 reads CASRSRGGYTF.

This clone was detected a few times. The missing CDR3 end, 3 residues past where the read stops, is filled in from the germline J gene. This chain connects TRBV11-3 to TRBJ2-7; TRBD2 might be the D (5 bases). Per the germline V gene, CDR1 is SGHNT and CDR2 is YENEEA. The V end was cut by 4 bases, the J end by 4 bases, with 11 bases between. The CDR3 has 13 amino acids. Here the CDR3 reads CASSSPGKYEQYF. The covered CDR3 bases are TGTGCCAGCAGCTCCCCGGGGAAGTACGAG. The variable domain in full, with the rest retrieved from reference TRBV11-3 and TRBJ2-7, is EAGVVQSPRYKIIEKKQPVAFWCNPISGHNTLYWYLQNLGQGPELLIRYENEEAVDDSQLPKDRFSAERLKGVDSTLKIQPAELGDSAVYLCASSSPGKYEQYFGPGTRLTVT.

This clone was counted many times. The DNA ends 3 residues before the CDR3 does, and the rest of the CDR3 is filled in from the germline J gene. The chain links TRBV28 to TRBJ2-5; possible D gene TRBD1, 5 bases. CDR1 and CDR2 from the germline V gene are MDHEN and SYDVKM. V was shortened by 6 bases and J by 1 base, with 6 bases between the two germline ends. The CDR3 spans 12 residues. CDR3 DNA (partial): TGTGCCAGCAGAGGGGTCCAAGAGACC. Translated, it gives CASRGVQET. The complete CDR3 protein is CASRGVQETQYF.

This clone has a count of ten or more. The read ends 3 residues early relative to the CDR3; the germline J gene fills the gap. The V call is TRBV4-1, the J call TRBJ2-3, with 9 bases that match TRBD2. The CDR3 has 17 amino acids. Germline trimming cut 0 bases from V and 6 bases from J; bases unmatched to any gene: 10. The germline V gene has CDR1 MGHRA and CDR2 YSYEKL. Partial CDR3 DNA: TGCGCCAGCAGCCAAGAGTTGGCGGGGGGGCCATCGGATACG. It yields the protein CASSQELAGGPSDT. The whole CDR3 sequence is CASSQELAGGPSDTQYF.

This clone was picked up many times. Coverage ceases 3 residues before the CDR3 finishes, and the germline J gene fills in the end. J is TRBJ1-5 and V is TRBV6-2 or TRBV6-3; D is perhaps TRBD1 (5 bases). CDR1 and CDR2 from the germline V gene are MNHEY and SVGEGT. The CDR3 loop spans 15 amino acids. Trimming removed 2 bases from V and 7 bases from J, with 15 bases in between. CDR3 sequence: CASSYLTASEQPQHF. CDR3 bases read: TGTGCCAGCAGTTACCTGACAGCCTCGGAACAGCCC.

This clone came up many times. The CDR3 DNA, read in part, is TGTGCCAGCAGCAGGGGCCCGGGGGAG. Residues: CASSRGPGE. The entire CDR3 protein reads CASSRGPGELFF. V and J are TRBV5-8 and TRBJ2-2, with a weak D call TRBD1 (5 bases). The observed sequence ends 3 residues before the CDR3 terminus, with the missing tail filled in from the germline J gene. The CDR3 runs to 12 residues. Between the trimmed V and J ends, which lost 4 bases and 8 bases, there was a span of 9 bases. CDR1 SGHTS and CDR2 YDEGEE come from the germline V gene.

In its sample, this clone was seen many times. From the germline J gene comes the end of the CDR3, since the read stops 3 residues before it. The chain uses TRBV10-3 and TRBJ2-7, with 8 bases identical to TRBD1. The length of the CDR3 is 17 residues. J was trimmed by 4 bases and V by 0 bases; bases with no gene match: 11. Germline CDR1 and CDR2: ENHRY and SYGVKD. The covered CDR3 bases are TGTGCCATCAGTGAGTCGTCTTTAGGACAGGGATTGTACGAG. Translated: CAISESSLGQGLYE. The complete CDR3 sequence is CAISESSLGQGLYEQYF.

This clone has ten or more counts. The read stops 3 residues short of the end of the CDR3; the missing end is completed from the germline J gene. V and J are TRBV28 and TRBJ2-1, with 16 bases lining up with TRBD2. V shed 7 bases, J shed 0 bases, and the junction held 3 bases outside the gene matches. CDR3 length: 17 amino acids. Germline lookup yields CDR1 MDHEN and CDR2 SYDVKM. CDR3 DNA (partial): TGTGCCAGCAAAGGGACTAGCGGGAGGGGCTCCTACAATGAG. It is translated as CASKGTSGRGSYNE. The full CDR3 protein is CASKGTSGRGSYNEQFF.

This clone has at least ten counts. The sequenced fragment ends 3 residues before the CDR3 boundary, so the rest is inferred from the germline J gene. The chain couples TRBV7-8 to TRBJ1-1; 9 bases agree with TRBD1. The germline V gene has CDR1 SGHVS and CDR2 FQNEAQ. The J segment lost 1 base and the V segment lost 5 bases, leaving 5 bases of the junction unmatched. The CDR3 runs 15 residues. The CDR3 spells CASSPTGGRNTEAFF. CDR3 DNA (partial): TGTGCCAGCAGCCCCACAGGGGGCCGGAACACTGAA.

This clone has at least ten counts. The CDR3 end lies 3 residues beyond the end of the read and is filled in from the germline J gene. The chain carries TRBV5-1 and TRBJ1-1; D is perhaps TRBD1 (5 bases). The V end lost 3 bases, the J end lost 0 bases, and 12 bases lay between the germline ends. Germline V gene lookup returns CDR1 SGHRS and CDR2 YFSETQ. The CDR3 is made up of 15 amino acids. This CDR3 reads CASSSGGGVNTEAFF. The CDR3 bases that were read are TGCGCCAGCAGCTCAGGCGGGGGAGTGAACACTGAA.

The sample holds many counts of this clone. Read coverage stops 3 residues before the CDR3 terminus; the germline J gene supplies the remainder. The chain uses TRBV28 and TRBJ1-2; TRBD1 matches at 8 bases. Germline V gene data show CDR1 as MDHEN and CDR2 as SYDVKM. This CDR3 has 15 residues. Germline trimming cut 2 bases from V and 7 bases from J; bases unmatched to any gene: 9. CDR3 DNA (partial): TGTGCCAGCAGTTTAACAGGGTCAGGGGGCCTTGGC. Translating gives CASSLTGSGGLG. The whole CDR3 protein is CASSLTGSGGLGYTF.

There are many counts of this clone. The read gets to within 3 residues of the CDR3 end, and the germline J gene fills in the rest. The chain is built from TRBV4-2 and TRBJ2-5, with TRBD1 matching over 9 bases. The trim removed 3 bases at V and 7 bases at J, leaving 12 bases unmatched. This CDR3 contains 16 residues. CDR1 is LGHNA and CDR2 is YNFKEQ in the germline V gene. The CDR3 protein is CASSQRPTGGIGTQYF. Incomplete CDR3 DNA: TGTGCCAGCAGCCAGAGACCGACAGGGGGAATCGGGACC.

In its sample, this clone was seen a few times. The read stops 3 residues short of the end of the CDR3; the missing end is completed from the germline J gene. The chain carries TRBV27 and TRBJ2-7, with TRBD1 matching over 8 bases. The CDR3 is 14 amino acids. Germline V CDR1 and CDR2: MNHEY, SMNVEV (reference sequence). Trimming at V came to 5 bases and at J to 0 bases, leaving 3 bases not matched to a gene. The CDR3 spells CASSPGQVSYEQYF. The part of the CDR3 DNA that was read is TGTGCCAGCAGTCCGGGACAGGTCTCCTACGAG.

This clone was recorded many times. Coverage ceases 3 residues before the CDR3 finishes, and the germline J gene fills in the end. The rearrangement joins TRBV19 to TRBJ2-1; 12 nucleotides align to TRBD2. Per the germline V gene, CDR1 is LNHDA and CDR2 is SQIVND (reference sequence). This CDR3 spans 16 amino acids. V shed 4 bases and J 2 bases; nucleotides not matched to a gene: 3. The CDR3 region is CASSTSGRAAYNEQFF. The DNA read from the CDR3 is TGTGCCAGTAGTACTAGCGGGAGGGCCGCCTACAATGAG. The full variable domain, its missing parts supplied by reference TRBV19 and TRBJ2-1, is DGGITQSPKYLFRKEGQNVTLSCEQNLNHDAMYWYRQDPGQGLRLIYYSQIVNDFQKGDIAEGYSVSREKKESFPLTVTSAQKNPTAFYLCASSTSGRAAYNEQFFGPGTRLTVL.

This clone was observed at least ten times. CDR3 residues: CASSLSFSDEQYF. The covered CDR3 bases are TGTGCCAGCAGCTTGTCTTTCTCGGACGAG. The chain joins TRBV5-6 to TRBJ2-7; D is unclear. The CDR3 goes on 3 residues after the read ends, and that part is filled in from the germline J gene. Trimming took 1 base from V and 5 from J, leaving 10 bases between them. The CDR3 is 13 residues long. Germline CDR1 is SGHDT and CDR2 is YYEEEE.

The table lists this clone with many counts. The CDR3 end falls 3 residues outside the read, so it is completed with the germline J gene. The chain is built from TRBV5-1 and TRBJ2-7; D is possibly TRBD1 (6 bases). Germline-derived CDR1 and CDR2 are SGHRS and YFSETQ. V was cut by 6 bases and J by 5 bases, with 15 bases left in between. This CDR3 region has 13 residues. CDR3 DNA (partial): TGCGCCAGCACCGATTCAACAGGGAACGAG. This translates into CASTDSTGNE. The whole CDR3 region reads CASTDSTGNEQYF.